These 32 T cell receptor beta chains share one sample of origin, sequenced in a study of early T cells in non-severe SARS-CoV-2 infection. MiXCR, applied by TCRdb to the 5' RACE reads, yields one record per CDR3 protein. The sample yields 68,000 or so distinct CDR3 sequences, 9% to 15% seen once. Material for sequencing was whole blood. The receptors derive from an adult who was a healthcare worker with PCR-confirmed SARS-CoV-2 infection or an uninfected control (not recorded which).

This clonotype showed up many times. CDR3 residues: CASSQDQAGSNSPLHF. The DNA of the CDR3 is TGTGCCAGCAGCCAAGATCAGGCGGGAAGTAATTCACCCCTCCACTTT. The rearrangement joins TRBV3-1 to TRBJ1-6; no definite D call. Looked up from germline, CDR1 is LGHDT and CDR2 is YNNKEL (reference sequence). This CDR3 region has 16 residues. Between the trimmed V and J ends, which lost 0 bases and 6 bases, there was a span of 12 bases.

This clonotype came up many times. The J gene is TRBJ1-2, the V gene TRBV27; the D is unclear. Per the germline V gene, CDR1 is MNHEY and CDR2 is SMNVEV (reference sequence). Trimming left V 5 bases short and J 4 bases short, with 17 bases between. The CDR3 contains 15 residues. The DNA of the CDR3 is TGTGCCAGCAGTCCATCCGAGTGGACTCCCTATGGCTACACCTTC. The encoded protein is CASSPSEWTPYGYTF.

J is TRBJ1-1 and V is TRBV29-1; D uncertain. The CDR3 contains 13 residues. Trimming removed 0 bases at V and 2 bases at J, with 7 bases between. Germline loops: CDR1 SQVTM, CDR2 ANQGSEA. This CDR3 is CSVEERENTEAFF. CDR3 sequence (DNA): TGCAGCGTTGAAGAGAGGGAAAACACTGAAGCTTTCTTT.

This clonotype was observed many times. CDR3 DNA: TGCGCCAGCAGCCAAGGTTATCTACCAGCGGGGGGCAATTTCAATGAGCAGTTCTTC. Translating it yields CASSQGYLPAGGNFNEQFF. The chain recombines TRBV4-3 with TRBJ2-1; 9 positions match TRBD2. In germline, CDR1 is LGHNA, CDR2 YSLEER. CDR3 length: 19 residues. The trim removed 1 base at V and 6 bases at J, leaving 16 bases unmatched.

There are a few counts of this clonotype. The chain recombines TRBV19 with TRBJ2-5; weak D call: TRBD1 (5 bases). The V end lost 3 bases, the J end lost 4 bases, and 9 bases lay between the germline ends. Germline lookup yields CDR1 LNHDA and CDR2 SQIVND (reference sequence). This CDR3 is built from 13 residues. The DNA for the CDR3 is TGTGCCAGTAGTATGGTAAGGGGAGAGACCCAGTACTTC. It translates to CASSMVRGETQYF.

In its sample, this clonotype was seen many times. This chain joins TRBV20-1 and TRBJ2-7; possibly TRBD2 for D (5 bases). The CDR3 is made up of 14 amino acids. Germline values: CDR1 DFQATT, CDR2 SNEGSKA (reference sequence). With 6 bases removed from V and 3 bases from J, the gap between germline ends came to 18 bases. In DNA form, the CDR3 reads TGCAGTGCGGGAAGAAAGAGGACTCACTACGAGCAGTACTTC. It encodes CSAGRKRTHYEQYF.

This clonotype came up many times. The chain is built from TRBV20-1 and TRBJ1-3; D gene unclear. The CDR3 runs 11 residues. In germline, CDR1 is DFQATT, CDR2 SNEGSKA (reference sequence). V was clipped by 0 bases and J by 7 bases, with 4 bases between them. The CDR3 here is CSAREANTIYF. The CDR3 bases are TGCAGTGCTAGAGAGGCCAACACCATATATTTT.

V gene TRBV7-2 combines with J gene TRBJ2-7; TRBD1 or TRBD2 may be the D gene (5 bases each). The V end lost 3 bases, the J end lost 3 bases, and 18 bases lay between the germline ends. The germline gives CDR1 SGHTA, CDR2 FQGNSA. This CDR3 is built from 16 residues. CDR3 in amino acids: CASSFNPRGSSYEQYF. In nucleotides, the CDR3 is TGTGCCAGCAGCTTTAACCCGAGGGGATCAAGCTACGAGCAGTACTTC. The full variable domain, in which reference TRBV7-2 and TRBJ2-7 provide the parts outside the CDR3, is GAGVSQSPSNKVTEKGKDVELRCDPISGHTALYWYRQSLGQGLEFLIYFQGNSAPDKSGLPSDRFSAERTGGSVSTLTIQRTQQEDSAVYLCASSFNPRGSSYEQYFGPGTRLTVT.

V gene TRBV5-1 combines with J gene TRBJ2-3; no definite D call. V lost 4 bases, J lost 2 bases, and 14 bases lay in between. Germline V gene lookup returns CDR1 SGHRS and CDR2 YFSETQ. CDR3 length: 15 amino acids. The CDR3 sequence: CASSMTRSSTDTQYF. CDR3 DNA: TGCGCCAGCAGCATGACAAGAAGCTCCACAGATACGCAGTATTTT.

This clonotype was counted a few times. The chain has TRBV12-5 and TRBJ1-1; D may be TRBD1 (6 bases). Germline V gives CDR1 LGHNT, CDR2 FRNRAP. The CDR3 spans 14 residues. Trimming shortened V by 3 bases and J by 6 bases, and 14 bases separated the two germline ends. CDR3 loop: CASGFGGAVPEAFF. The CDR3 bases are TGTGCTAGTGGTTTCGGGGGCGCCGTCCCTGAAGCTTTCTTT.

This clonotype was counted many times. The chain is built from TRBV10-1 and TRBJ2-2; no definite D call. This CDR3 comprises 14 residues. V was clipped by 3 bases and J by 6 bases, with 11 bases between them. Germline-derived CDR1 and CDR2 are WNHNN and SYGVQD (reference sequence). The CDR3 sequence: CASSDRSRSGELFF. CDR3 coding DNA: TGCGCCAGCAGTGACCGTTCCAGGTCCGGGGAGCTGTTTTTT.

CDR3 residues: CASSPFLGETQYF. In DNA form, the CDR3 reads TGTGCCAGCTCACCATTCTTGGGAGAGACCCAGTACTTC. The rearrangement uses TRBV18 and TRBJ2-5; D is uncertain. CDR1 and CDR2 from the germline V gene are KGHSH and LQKENI. V shed 2 bases and J shed 4 bases, with 8 bases lying between them. The CDR3 contains 13 residues.

A few counts support this clonotype. This chain joins TRBV7-9 and TRBJ2-2; D possibly corresponds to TRBD1 (6 bases). Germline V lookup: CDR1 SEHNR, CDR2 FQNEAQ (reference sequence). This CDR3 is 13 amino acids long. V was cut by 4 bases and J by 5 bases, with 8 bases left in between. The CDR3 bases are TGTGCCAGCAGCTCCAGGGGAACCGGGGAGCTGTTTTTT. It encodes CASSSRGTGELFF.

The rearrangement joins TRBV7-2 to TRBJ2-7, with TRBD1 matching over 7 bases. Trimming took 8 bases from V and 0 from J; bases not matched to a gene: 7. Germline V gene lookup returns CDR1 SGHTA and CDR2 FQGNSA. CDR3 size: 14 residues. CDR3 in DNA: TGTGCCAGCGGTCGGGACAGATCCTCCTACGAGCAGTACTTC. Its protein is CASGRDRSSYEQYF.

This clonotype occurred many times. The gene calls are TRBV11-2 and TRBJ2-2; 8 bases map to TRBD1. V lost 1 base and J lost 3; bases outside the gene matches: 7. Germline CDR1 and CDR2: SGHAT and FQNNGV. The CDR3 sequence is 17 residues long. As DNA, the CDR3 is TGTGCCAGCAGCTTAGTGGCTGGACAGGGCCACACCGGGGAGCTGTTTTTT. It encodes CASSLVAGQGHTGELFF.

At least ten counts were recorded for this clonotype. The V and J genes are TRBV18 and TRBJ2-1; TRBD1 agrees at 8 bases. The length of the CDR3 is 14 residues. Germline CDR1 reads KGHSH; CDR2 reads LQKENI. V gave up 3 bases and J gave up 5 bases; unmatched junction bases: 3. This CDR3 reads CASSPYRGDNEQFF. CDR3 in DNA: TGTGCCAGCTCACCCTACAGGGGGGACAATGAGCAGTTCTTC.

Ten or more counts support this clonotype. As DNA, the CDR3 is TGTGCCAGCAGTGCCTCAGGGGGCTTGGGAGATACGCAGTATTTT. It encodes CASSASGGLGDTQYF. The chain links TRBV12-3 or TRBV12-4 to TRBJ2-3, with TRBD1 identical over 8 bases. The ends lost 5 bases at V and 5 bases at J; junction bases unmatched: 9. This CDR3 has 15 amino acids.

This clonotype was counted at least ten times. This CDR3 reads CASSLAGTSGSSYNEQFF. CDR3 coding DNA: TGCGCCAGCAGCTTGGCGGGGACTAGCGGTAGCTCCTACAATGAGCAGTTCTTC. The chain combines TRBV5-1 with TRBJ2-1, with TRBD2 matching 11 bases. The germline V gene has CDR1 SGHRS and CDR2 YFSETQ. V trimming: 0 bases; J trimming: 0 bases; junction bases outside the gene matches: 5. This CDR3 has 18 amino acids.

This clonotype came up a few times. The V gene is TRBV6-4, the J gene TRBJ2-1, with 10 bases aligning to TRBD2. Trimming removed 5 bases from V and 6 bases from J; junction bases left unmatched: 7. CDR1 is MRHNA, CDR2 SNTAGT, per germline. The CDR3 contains 15 residues. CDR3 sequence: CASSKSGGAINEQFF. In nucleotides, the CDR3 is TGTGCCAGCAGTAAAAGCGGGGGGGCGATCAATGAGCAGTTCTTC.

This clonotype was counted ten times or more. The rearrangement joins TRBV20-1 to TRBJ1-1, with TRBD1 matching 8 bases. The V gene's germline CDR1 is DFQATT and CDR2 SNEGSKA (reference sequence). The CDR3 consists of 14 residues. V shed 4 bases and J 0 bases; nucleotides not matched to a gene: 4. The CDR3 loop is CSATNRGMNTEAFF. In DNA form, the CDR3 reads TGCAGTGCTACTAACAGGGGGATGAACACTGAAGCTTTCTTT.

A few counts support this clonotype. The V gene is TRBV10-1, the J gene TRBJ1-1; TRBD1 is a possible D gene (5 bases). This CDR3 is built from 14 residues. Trimming pared 5 bases from V and 11 bases from J, leaving 21 bases between. Per germline, CDR1 WNHNN and CDR2 SYGVQD (reference sequence). The CDR3 nucleotides read TGCGCCAGCAGTCCCGGAACGACCAGGGAGGACGCTTTCTTT. Protein sequence: CASSPGTTREDAFF.

This clonotype showed up just a few times. The chain recombines TRBV25-1 with TRBJ2-3, with D perhaps matching TRBD1 (5 bases). The V end was cut by 8 bases, the J end by 1 base, with 19 bases between. This CDR3 comprises 16 residues. Germline CDR1 and CDR2: MGHDK and SYGVNS. The CDR3 DNA reads as TGTGCCAGCTTCGGTAGGGAAGGGGAAGGCACAGATACGCAGTATTTT. This sequence encodes CASFGREGEGTDTQYF.

In its sample, this clonotype was seen many times. The genes are TRBV2 and TRBJ1-3, with 7 nucleotides matching TRBD1. The CDR3 consists of 15 residues. Losses at the gene ends were 5 bases for V and 1 base for J; bases not matched to a gene: 5. The germline V gene encodes CDR1 SNHLY and CDR2 FYNNEI. The CDR3 here is CASSRDRLSGNTIYF. The CDR3 bases are TGTGCCAGCAGTCGGGACAGACTATCTGGAAACACCATATATTTT.

In this sample, this clonotype turned up many times. The V and J genes are TRBV12-3 or TRBV12-4 and TRBJ1-2; D uncertain. Between the trimmed V and J ends, which lost 5 bases and 4 bases, there was a span of 14 bases. The CDR3 has 14 residues. CDR3 region: CASSLLSRGYGYTF. The CDR3 region has the DNA TGTGCCAGCAGTCTTCTGTCCCGGGGCTATGGCTACACCTTC.

A word on this clonotype: A much larger clone differs from this one at a single base, so this may be a read error. This chain uses TRBV7-6 with TRBJ1-1; D might be TRBD1 (6 bases). The CDR3 spans 14 residues. The germline V gene encodes CDR1 SGHVS and CDR2 FNYEAQ. The CDR3 DNA follows: TGTGCCAGCAGCTTAGCAGGGGGGAACATTGAAGCTTTCTTT. This encodes CASSLAGGNIEAFF.

This clonotype was counted at least ten times. The chain links TRBV11-2 to TRBJ2-1, with 9 bases fitting TRBD2. With V trimmed by 5 bases and J by 8 bases, 7 bases remained unmatched. Germline CDR1 SGHAT, CDR2 FQNNGV. The CDR3 covers 14 residues. DNA for the CDR3: TGTGCCAGCAGCCGGCTAGCGGGGAGTTATGAGCAGTTCTTC. This encodes CASSRLAGSYEQFF. The complete variable domain, with remaining parts taken from reference TRBV11-2 and TRBJ2-1, reads EAGVAQSPRYKIIEKRQSVAFWCNPISGHATLYWYQQILGQGPKLLIQFQNNGVVDDSQLPKDRFSAERLKGVDSTLKIQPAKLEDSAVYLCASSRLAGSYEQFFGPGTRLTVL.

This clonotype was observed a handful of times. The rearrangement uses TRBV9 and TRBJ2-1, with a tentative D call TRBD2 (7 bases). Trimming took off 0 bases at V and 6 bases at J, with 13 bases between the two ends. The germline CDR1 and CDR2 sequences are SGDLS and YYNGEE. This CDR3 spans 15 amino acids. CDR3 region: CASSVGRGPFNEQFF. CDR3 in DNA: TGTGCCAGCAGCGTAGGGCGGGGGCCGTTCAATGAGCAGTTCTTC.

The chain couples TRBV5-1 to TRBJ2-1; the D gene is possibly TRBD2 (6 bases). There are 12 residues in the CDR3. CDR1 SGHRS and CDR2 YFSETQ come from the germline V gene. The ends were cut back, 7 bases at V and 2 bases at J, with 7 bases in the middle. The CDR3 region is CASWGAYNEQFF. The CDR3 DNA reads as TGCGCCAGCTGGGGGGCCTACAATGAGCAGTTCTTC.

This clonotype was seen more than once but under ten times. The CDR3, as DNA: TGTGCCAGCAGCGAAACCTTGAACACTGAAGCTTTCTTT. Amino acids: CASSETLNTEAFF. The J gene is TRBJ1-1, the V gene TRBV7-2; D gene ambiguous. Germline CDR1 reads SGHTA; CDR2 reads FQGNSA. V lost 5 bases and J 0 bases, leaving 7 bases between the germline ends. The CDR3 spans 13 residues.

This sequence joins TRBV6-1 and TRBJ1-2; a possible D gene is TRBD1 (5 bases). Trimming shortened V by 1 base and J by 5 bases, and 14 bases separated the two germline ends. The length of the CDR3 is 15 residues. Germline-derived CDR1 and CDR2 are MNHNS and SASEGT. CDR3 amino acids: CASSEGRVSLYGYTF. CDR3 DNA sequence: TGTGCCAGCAGTGAAGGCAGGGTCTCTCTATATGGCTACACCTTC.

This clonotype appeared a few times. The chain has TRBV7-2 and TRBJ1-1; D is unresolved. The CDR3 sequence is 13 residues long. V was trimmed by 1 base and J by 4 bases, leaving 7 bases between them. Germline V lookup: CDR1 SGHTA, CDR2 FQGNSA. The CDR3 spells CASSLVEGTEAFF. The CDR3 DNA is TGTGCCAGCAGCTTAGTGGAGGGCACTGAAGCTTTCTTT.

The sample holds many counts of this clonotype. V gene TRBV11-2 combines with J gene TRBJ2-2; possibly TRBD1 for D (6 bases). CDR1 and CDR2 from the germline V gene are SGHAT and FQNNGV. CDR3 size: 14 residues. Trimming left V 5 bases short and J 4 bases short, with 11 bases between. CDR3 sequence reads: CASSLQGSTGELFF. The CDR3 DNA reads as TGTGCCAGCAGCCTACAGGGTAGCACCGGGGAGCTGTTTTTT. The complete variable domain, with remaining parts taken from reference TRBV11-2 and TRBJ2-2, reads EAGVAQSPRYKIIEKRQSVAFWCNPISGHATLYWYQQILGQGPKLLIQFQNNGVVDDSQLPKDRFSAERLKGVDSTLKIQPAKLEDSAVYLCASSLQGSTGELFFGEGSRLTVL.